This note documents a single T cell receptor beta chain sequence. This sample stems from a study of PD-L1 blockade in urothelial cancer. The CDR3 has 16 amino acids. Per the germline V gene, CDR1 is SGDLS and CDR2 is YYNGEE. J lost 6 bases, V lost 4 bases, and 9 bases had no gene match. Repertoires were generated with immunoSEQ multiplex PCR, while TCRdb's copy carries only in-frame clones and drops some. The repertoire holds fewer than 65,000 clones, with around 85% as singletons. Indicated time point: pretreatment peripheral blood. Diagnoses among patients were locally advanced or metastatic urothelial carcinoma.

The rearrangement joins TRBV9 to TRBJ2-7; 14 nucleotides match TRBD2. The sequence was collected from a woman aged 55-69 years with urothelial cancer. Sequenced material: PBMCs, taken around atezolizumab (anti-PD-L1) treatment. The CDR3 DNA reads as TGTGCCAGCAGCCCACAGGGACTAGCGGGGGTCTCCGAGCAGTACTTC. Residues: CASSPQGLAGVSEQYF.